Listed here are 3 T cell receptor beta chains from one sample, sequenced in a study of blood T cell repertoires in COVID-19. TCRdb keeps only in-frame clones here, not all; method: immunoSEQ multiplex PCR. This sample has roughly 95,000 clones, with about 86% found just once. Sequencing input: peripheral blood. All receptors come from a man aged 60 to 75 with acute or convalescent COVID-19.

V and J are TRBV5-4 and TRBJ1-3, with D perhaps TRBD1 (5 bases). Trimming left V 1 base short and J 5 bases short, with 13 bases between. Germline V gene lookup returns CDR1 SGHNT and CDR2 YYREEE (reference sequence). The CDR3 totals 15 residues. This CDR3 reads CASSLPGTTRNTIYF. The CDR3 DNA sequence: TGTGCCAGCAGCTTGCCTGGGACTACAAGAAACACCATATATTTT.

This clone showed up just a few times. The CDR3 loop reads CASSSPGTIYGYTF. The CDR3 bases are TGTGCCAGCAGCTCGCCGGGAACTATCTATGGCTACACCTTC. V usage is TRBV28 and J usage is TRBJ1-2; D remains unclear. This CDR3 region has 14 residues. Germline lookup yields CDR1 MDHEN and CDR2 SYDVKM. The V gene lost 6 bases and the J gene lost 4 bases, with 15 bases spanning the gap.

This chain connects TRBV7-9 to TRBJ2-7; 9 bases agree with TRBD2. V trimming: 1 base; J trimming: 2 bases; junction bases outside the gene matches: 3. The CDR3 consists of 15 residues. Looked up from germline, CDR1 is SEHNR and CDR2 is FQNEAQ (reference sequence). CDR3 in amino acids: CASSLGVAGAYEQYV. In DNA, the CDR3 is TGTGCCAGCAGCTTAGGGGTAGCGGGAGCCTACGAGCAGTACGTC.